This entry concerns a single TCR beta chain. This sample was included in a study of shared T cell receptors in the human thymus. Using immunoSEQ multiplex PCR, the repertoire was profiled, and TCRdb retains in-frame clones only, with some absent. The table records just under 550,000 clones, about 84% of them present only once. The CDR3 contains 16 residues. Separately, the same data were catalogued under a study of human thymus T cells.

The sequenced sample consisted of thymocytes. The TCR comes from a boy in the first two years of life with a congenital heart defect. This chain uses TRBV21-1 with TRBJ2-7; TRBD1, as called in the table, went unchecked against the DNA. TRBV21-1 is noted as a pseudogene. The CDR3 coding sequence is TGTGCCAGCACGGACACCCCGGGGCAGGGGGGCTACGAGCAGTACTTC. Its protein is CASTDTPGQGGYEQYF.